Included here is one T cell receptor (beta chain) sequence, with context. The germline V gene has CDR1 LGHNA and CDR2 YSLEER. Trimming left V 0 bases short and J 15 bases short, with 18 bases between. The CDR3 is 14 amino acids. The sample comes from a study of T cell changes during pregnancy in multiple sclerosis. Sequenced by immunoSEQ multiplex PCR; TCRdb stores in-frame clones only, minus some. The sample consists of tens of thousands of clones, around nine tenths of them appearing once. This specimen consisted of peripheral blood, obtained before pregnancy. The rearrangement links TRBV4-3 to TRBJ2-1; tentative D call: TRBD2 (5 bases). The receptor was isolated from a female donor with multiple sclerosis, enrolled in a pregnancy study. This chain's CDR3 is CASSQDSASPFLFF. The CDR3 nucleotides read TGCGCCAGCAGCCAAGATTCCGCTAGCCCTTTCCTGTTCTTC.